Sequencing of this T cell receptor (beta chain) was carried out in a study of blood T cell repertoires in COVID-19. The overall study: Acute and convalescent COVID-19 samples came from the United States, Italy and Spain. T cells, B-cell-depleted T cells, or PBMCs supplied cDNA or gDNA.

Some clones are missing from TCRdb's copy, which holds only in-frame ones; the method was immunoSEQ multiplex PCR. The sample lists about 190,000 clones; roughly four fifths were seen once. CDR1 MNHEY and CDR2 SMNVEV come from the germline V gene (reference sequence). This CDR3 comprises 13 residues. The ends were cut back, 5 bases at V and 1 base at J, with 8 bases in the middle. Sequencing used peripheral blood. The rearrangement links TRBV27 to TRBJ1-1; D gene uncertain. This sequence originates from a woman aged 40 to 50 with acute or convalescent COVID-19. This CDR3 reads CASSTKRNTEAFF. CDR3 nucleotide sequence: TGTGCCAGCAGTACTAAAAGGAACACTGAAGCTTTCTTT.